Sequencing of this T cell receptor beta chain was carried out in a study of T cell responses to AZD1222 COVID-19 vaccine. Of note for this clone: Its specificity is not known.

Overall study results and limits: White British donors predominated, females outnumbered males, and clonal diversity was possibly underestimated.

V lost 1 base and J lost 8, with 12 bases in between. The germline CDR1 and CDR2 sequences are MNHEY and SVGAGI. The CDR3 totals 14 residues. Assay: immunoSEQ multiplex PCR; the TCRdb copy retains only in-frame clones and omits some. Of approximately 150,000 clones listed, under 95% were seen once; the top ten hold approximately 3.6%. The origin of this receptor is an adult who received the AZD1222 COVID-19 vaccine. V usage is TRBV6-5 and J usage is TRBJ2-1; perhaps TRBD1 as D (5 bases). Sequenced here: peripheral blood, sampled 28 days after the second AZD1222 dose. In DNA, the CDR3 is TGTGCCAGCAGTTACTTCCAGGGCAGCTATGAGCAGTTCTTC. It codes for CASSYFQGSYEQFF.